The next 29 T cell receptor beta chains were all read from a single sample in a study of T cell responses to AZD1222 COVID-19 vaccine. Profiling relied on immunoSEQ multiplex PCR, and the TCRdb table lists in-frame clones only, not all of them. The repertoire holds fewer than 70,000 clones, 80% seen once, with around an eighth in the top ten. The sequences come from peripheral blood, collected 28 days after the second AZD1222 dose. The receptors were gathered from an adult who received the AZD1222 COVID-19 vaccine.

In regard to this clone: One end of the junction does not line up with germline, which may come from a read error. J is TRBJ1-4 and V is TRBV3-1 (or the pseudogene TRBV3-2); TRBD1 might be the D (6 bases). This CDR3 contains 13 residues. Germline-derived CDR1 and CDR2 are LGHDT and YNNKEL (reference sequence). This CDR3 is CASSQDIRRDISF. CDR3 bases: TGTGCCAGCAGCCAAGATATCCGACGGGACATTAGCTTT.

V usage is TRBV5-1 and J usage is TRBJ2-7; the D is unclear. The CDR3 spans 14 residues. Per the germline V gene, CDR1 is SGHRS and CDR2 is YFSETQ. V gave up 0 bases and J gave up 0 bases, with 7 bases separating them. CDR3 residues: CASSLDIRSYEQYF. The CDR3 bases are TGCGCCAGCAGCTTGGACATCCGCTCCTACGAGCAGTACTTC. The whole variable domain, filled in from reference TRBV5-1 and TRBJ2-7, reads KAGVTQTPRYLIKTRGQQVTLSCSPISGHRSVSWYQQTPGQGLQFLFEYFSETQRNKGNFPGRFSGRQFSNSRSEMNVSTLELGDSALYLCASSLDIRSYEQYFGPGTRLTVT.

The count of this clone is one. The rearrangement uses TRBV11-3 and TRBJ2-1; 9 bases agree with TRBD2. Germline CDR1 and CDR2: SGHNT and YENEEA. The V gene end was trimmed by 1 base and the J gene end by 0 bases; junction bases not matched to a gene: 7. The CDR3 length is 18 residues. CDR3 sequence reads: CASSLGAWRGGSYNEQFF. The CDR3 DNA reads as TGTGCCAGCAGCTTAGGAGCTTGGCGGGGGGGCTCCTACAATGAGCAGTTCTTC.

CDR3 nucleotides: TGTGCCAGCAGCTTAGCTGAACATAGGGAGACCCAGTACTTC. Encoded protein: CASSLAEHRETQYF. V is TRBV7-9 and J is TRBJ2-5; D call uncertain. V was trimmed by 0 bases and J by 5 bases, leaving 10 bases between them. Germline loops: CDR1 SEHNR, CDR2 FQNEAQ (reference sequence). This CDR3 comprises 14 residues. Complete variable domain (other parts from reference TRBV7-9 and TRBJ2-5): DTGVSQNPRHKITKRGQNVTFRCDPISEHNRLYWYRQTLGQGPEFLTYFQNEAQLEKSRLLSDRFSAERPKGSFSTLEIQRTEQGDSAMYLCASSLAEHRETQYFGPGTRLLVL.

V usage is TRBV19 and J usage is TRBJ1-1; D gene unclear. This CDR3 has 13 amino acids. V was trimmed by 3 bases and J by 1 base, leaving 6 bases between them. CDR1 and CDR2 from the germline V gene are LNHDA and SQIVND (reference sequence). Here the CDR3 DNA reads TGTGCCAGTAGTATGGTAACGAACACTGAAGCTTTCTTT. Translated, it gives CASSMVTNTEAFF.

This clone was observed a handful of times. This chain links TRBV5-3 with TRBJ2-3; weak D call: TRBD1 (5 bases). TRBV5-3 is recorded as an ORF, its role being uncertain. V dropped 0 bases and J dropped 5 bases, with 13 bases sitting between them. CDR3 length equals 15 residues. The CDR3 reads CARSLDPPGRDTQYF. The CDR3 bases are TGTGCCAGAAGCTTGGACCCGCCAGGGCGAGATACGCAGTATTTT.

CDR3 sequence (DNA): TGTGCCAGCAGTGACTCTGACGGGATCAATGAGCAGTTCTTC. Translating it yields CASSDSDGINEQFF. The chain links TRBV6-4 to TRBJ2-1, with D perhaps matching TRBD2 (5 bases). V lost 0 bases and J lost 6, with 9 bases in between. Looked up from germline, CDR1 is MRHNA and CDR2 is SNTAGT. This CDR3 region has 14 residues.

The chain links TRBV7-9 to TRBJ1-1, with 7 bases lining up with TRBD1. V lost 5 bases to trimming and J lost 8 bases; unmatched junction nucleotides: 5. This CDR3 contains 12 residues. The germline V gene has CDR1 SEHNR and CDR2 FQNEAQ (reference sequence). The chain's CDR3 is CASSVDRDEAFF. The CDR3 DNA sequence: TGTGCCAGCAGCGTCGACAGGGACGAAGCTTTCTTT.

This chain uses TRBV12-3 or TRBV12-4 with TRBJ1-2; unclear D gene. Trimming stripped 5 bases from V and 4 bases from J, with 8 bases between. This CDR3 spans 12 amino acids. CDR3 bases: TGTGCCAGCAGTGGCCAACTCTATGGCTACACCTTC. Translating it yields CASSGQLYGYTF.

This chain joins TRBV30 and TRBJ2-3; D remains unclear. V lost 1 base and J 3 bases, leaving 11 bases between the germline ends. This CDR3 region has 14 residues. Germline CDR1 reads GTSNPN; CDR2 reads SVGIG (reference sequence). The CDR3 sequence is CAWSGLVVTDTQYF. The CDR3 DNA sequence: TGTGCCTGGAGTGGCCTAGTCGTTACAGATACGCAGTATTTT.

The chain carries TRBV12-3 or TRBV12-4 and TRBJ1-2; no firm D call. Trimming shortened V by 5 bases and J by 8 bases, and 12 bases separated the two germline ends. The CDR3 sequence is 12 residues long. This CDR3 reads CASSLPPKGYTF. CDR3 in DNA: TGTGCCAGCAGTCTCCCACCCAAGGGCTACACCTTC.

The chain combines TRBV4-1 with TRBJ2-7, with 11 bases that match TRBD2. CDR3 length: 15 amino acids. Germline assignment: CDR1 MGHRA and CDR2 YSYEKL. Unmatched junction bases numbered 6, after V lost 3 bases and J lost 5 bases. The CDR3 sequence: CASSQTKGLADEQYF. The CDR3 DNA reads TGCGCCAGCAGCCAGACCAAGGGACTAGCGGACGAGCAGTACTTC.

V is TRBV3-1 (or the pseudogene TRBV3-2) and J is TRBJ1-3, with D unresolved. Deletions cut 0 bases from V and 4 bases from J, with 10 bases between. In germline, CDR1 is LGHDT, CDR2 YNNKEL (reference sequence). The CDR3 spans 15 residues. The CDR3 is CASSQEVFSGNTIYF. CDR3 DNA: TGTGCCAGCAGCCAAGAGGTCTTTTCCGGAAACACCATATATTTT.

This clone appeared a few times. The chain carries TRBV2 and TRBJ2-3; no firm D call. CDR3 length equals 11 residues. The germline gives CDR1 SNHLY, CDR2 FYNNEI. Trimming took 5 bases from V and 15 from J, leaving 15 bases between them. CDR3 in DNA: TGTGCCAGCAGTCCTGGAGCTTTGGATTATTTT. It translates to CASSPGALDYF.

The CDR3 region is CASSLAGQGTEAFF. CDR3 coding DNA: TGTGCCAGCAGCTTAGCAGGACAGGGAACTGAAGCTTTCTTT. The rearrangement joins TRBV7-8 to TRBJ1-1; 8 bases are a match to TRBD1. Germline V CDR1 and CDR2: SGHVS, FQNEAQ. The length of the CDR3 is 14 residues. Trimming removed 0 bases from V and 5 bases from J; junction bases left unmatched: 2.

The chain links TRBV2 to TRBJ1-1; no clear D. Per germline, CDR1 SNHLY and CDR2 FYNNEI. The CDR3 totals 12 residues. Trimming took 8 bases from V and 4 from J, leaving 11 bases between them. The CDR3 spells CASGSDGTEAFF. CDR3 sequence (DNA): TGTGCCAGCGGTTCAGATGGCACTGAAGCTTTCTTT. The full variable domain, with the rest looked up from reference TRBV2 and TRBJ1-1, is EPEVTQTPSHQVTQMGQEVILRCVPISNHLYFYWYRQILGQKVEFLVSFYNNEISEKSEIFDDQFSVERPDGSNFTLKIRSTKLEDSAMYFCASGSDGTEAFFGQGTRLTVV.

This sequence joins TRBV18 and TRBJ1-1; D gene unclear. The CDR3 extends over 16 amino acids. Per the germline V gene, CDR1 is KGHSH and CDR2 is LQKENI. Trimming removed 0 bases from V and 0 bases from J, with 11 bases in between. The chain's CDR3 is CASSPPNSVMNTEAFF. The DNA of the CDR3 is TGTGCCAGCTCACCACCGAACTCGGTCATGAACACTGAAGCTTTCTTT.

CDR3 region: CASSDRARGSSYNSPLHF. The CDR3, as DNA: TGTGCCAGCAGCGATCGTGCTCGGGGGAGCTCCTATAATTCACCCCTCCACTTT. The chain is built from TRBV7-9 and TRBJ1-6; maybe TRBD1 (5 bases). V lost 5 bases and J 0 bases, leaving 17 bases between the germline ends. Germline V CDR1 and CDR2: SEHNR, FQNEAQ (reference sequence). The CDR3 is made up of 18 amino acids.

V and J are TRBV5-4 and TRBJ1-1; unclear D gene. V gave up 3 bases and J gave up 6 bases, with 12 bases separating them. Germline V gene lookup returns CDR1 SGHNT and CDR2 YYREEE (reference sequence). CDR3 length: 13 amino acids. CDR3 nucleotide sequence: TGTGCCAGCAGCTCGGTGGTGTACTCTGAAGCTTTCTTT. Translated, it gives CASSSVVYSEAFF.

The genes are TRBV5-1 and TRBJ1-5, with D possibly matching TRBD1 (5 bases). Germline-derived CDR1 and CDR2 are SGHRS and YFSETQ. V lost 7 bases, J lost 5 bases, and 19 bases lay in between. The CDR3 runs 15 residues. CDR3 coding DNA: TGCGCCAGCTCCCCGGACACTTACTCCGATCAGCCCCAGCATTTT. It is translated as CASSPDTYSDQPQHF.

The rearrangement joins TRBV5-1 to TRBJ2-7; the D gene could be TRBD1 or TRBD2 (5 bases each). Germline-derived CDR1 and CDR2 are SGHRS and YFSETQ. V lost 3 bases and J 0 bases, leaving 13 bases between the germline ends. The length of the CDR3 is 15 residues. In DNA, the CDR3 is TGCGCCAGCAGCTCCCGGGACGTTAGCTCCTACGAGCAGTACTTC. Translation gives CASSSRDVSSYEQYF.

The chain uses TRBV27 and TRBJ1-4; 9 bases are a match to TRBD1. V was pared by 6 bases and J by 8 bases, with 7 bases of the junction left unmatched. Looked up from germline, CDR1 is MNHEY and CDR2 is SMNVEV (reference sequence). The CDR3 consists of 14 residues. CDR3 in amino acids: CASSQQGATEKLFF. In DNA form, the CDR3 reads TGTGCCAGCAGCCAACAGGGGGCAACAGAAAAACTGTTTTTT.

The chain combines TRBV5-8 with TRBJ2-5, with a tentative D call TRBD1 (6 bases). This CDR3 is 15 amino acids long. The germline CDR1 and CDR2 sequences are SGHTS and YDEGEE. V lost 2 bases and J 4 bases, leaving 15 bases between the germline ends. CDR3 amino acids: CASSLLAGGRETQYF. Written as DNA, the CDR3 is TGTGCCAGCAGCTTATTAGCTGGGGGCCGAGAGACCCAGTACTTC.

This chain joins TRBV3-1 (or the pseudogene TRBV3-2) and TRBJ1-5; a weak D match, TRBD1 (5 bases). V was pared by 4 bases and J by 7 bases, with 29 bases between. The CDR3 runs to 19 residues. The germline gives CDR1 LGHDT, CDR2 YNNKEL (reference sequence). CDR3: CASSPSYRETDEGRQPQHF. DNA of the CDR3: TGTGCCAGCAGCCCCTCCTACCGAGAGACGGACGAGGGGAGGCAGCCCCAGCATTTT.

The chain couples TRBV3-1 (or the pseudogene TRBV3-2) to TRBJ2-5; 11 bases align to TRBD2. This CDR3 is 16 amino acids long. The germline V gene has CDR1 LGHDT and CDR2 YNNKEL (reference sequence). Trimming at V came to 4 bases and at J to 2 bases, leaving 6 bases not matched to a gene. The CDR3 DNA reads TGTGCCAGCAGCCTCACTAGCGGGGGTACTCAAGAGACCCAGTACTTC. This codes for CASSLTSGGTQETQYF.

V usage is TRBV5-5 and J usage is TRBJ2-5, with a tentative D call TRBD2 (6 bases). V lost 0 bases and J 1 base, leaving 7 bases between the germline ends. In germline, CDR1 is SGHKS, CDR2 YYEKEE (reference sequence). The CDR3 has 14 amino acids. CDR3 sequence: CASSLVGGQETQYF. CDR3 nucleotides: TGTGCCAGCAGCTTGGTGGGAGGCCAAGAGACCCAGTACTTC.

The chain couples TRBV29-1 to TRBJ1-2; D perhaps matches TRBD1 (5 bases). CDR1 SQVTM and CDR2 ANQGSEA come from the germline V gene. CDR3 size: 13 residues. Trimming took 4 bases from V and 0 from J, leaving 9 bases between them. The CDR3 reads CSVVWGPNYGYTF. CDR3 nucleotides: TGCAGCGTTGTTTGGGGCCCTAACTATGGCTACACCTTC.

The V and J genes are TRBV19 and TRBJ2-5; 13 bases match TRBD2. The germline gives CDR1 LNHDA, CDR2 SQIVND (reference sequence). The V gene end was trimmed by 1 base and the J gene end by 0 bases; junction bases not matched to a gene: 5. This CDR3 has 18 amino acids. CDR3 DNA: TGTGCCAGTAGTATAGGAACTAGCGGGGGGGGCAACCAAGAGACCCAGTACTTC. Translating it yields CASSIGTSGGGNQETQYF.

V is TRBV7-8 and J is TRBJ2-7; 7 bases fit TRBD1. The junction had 5 bases not matched to a gene; V was cut back by 3 bases and J by 0 bases. The CDR3 is 15 amino acids. From germline, CDR1 is SGHVS and CDR2 FQNEAQ. The chain's CDR3 is CASSFETGHSYEQYF. CDR3 nucleotide sequence: TGTGCCAGCAGCTTCGAGACAGGGCACTCCTACGAGCAGTACTTC.